What follows is one TCR beta chain and its context. Its antigen is still unknown. The method was immunoSEQ multiplex PCR; TCRdb's version includes in-frame clones alone and lacks a portion of them. The sample lists 85,000 to 110,000 clones, about 92% seen once, with about 5% in the top ten. This entry is derived from a study of T cell responses to AZD1222 COVID-19 vaccine. The germline V and J ends were trimmed by 2 bases and 4 bases, with 16 bases remaining between them. The CDR3 consists of 16 residues. CDR1 is SNHLY and CDR2 is FYNNEI in the germline V gene. General study findings and limits: Spike-wide coverage was observed for vaccine-associated CD4 TCRs, with dominant responses at 160-218 and 743-854.

Sequenced here: peripheral blood, sampled on day 0 of AZD1222 vaccination. The chain combines TRBV2 with TRBJ2-3; D tentatively fits TRBD1 or TRBD2 (7 bases each). The receptor comes from an adult in good health. The CDR3 loop is CASSETGAGGADTQYF. CDR3 DNA: TGTGCCAGCAGTGAAACGGGGGCAGGGGGGGCAGATACGCAGTATTTT.